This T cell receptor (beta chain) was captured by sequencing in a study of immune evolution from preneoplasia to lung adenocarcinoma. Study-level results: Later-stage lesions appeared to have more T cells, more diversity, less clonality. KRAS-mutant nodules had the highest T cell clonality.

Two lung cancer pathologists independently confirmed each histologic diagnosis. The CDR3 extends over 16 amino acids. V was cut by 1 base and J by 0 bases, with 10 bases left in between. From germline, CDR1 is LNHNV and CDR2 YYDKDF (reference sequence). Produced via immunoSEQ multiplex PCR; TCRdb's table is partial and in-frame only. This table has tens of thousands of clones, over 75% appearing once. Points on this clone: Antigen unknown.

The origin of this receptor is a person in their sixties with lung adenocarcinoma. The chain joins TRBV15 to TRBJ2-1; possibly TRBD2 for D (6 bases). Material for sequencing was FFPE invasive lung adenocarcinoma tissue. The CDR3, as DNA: TGTGCCACCAGCAGAGGATTAGCGGTCTCCTACAATGAGCAGTTCTTC. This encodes CATSRGLAVSYNEQFF.